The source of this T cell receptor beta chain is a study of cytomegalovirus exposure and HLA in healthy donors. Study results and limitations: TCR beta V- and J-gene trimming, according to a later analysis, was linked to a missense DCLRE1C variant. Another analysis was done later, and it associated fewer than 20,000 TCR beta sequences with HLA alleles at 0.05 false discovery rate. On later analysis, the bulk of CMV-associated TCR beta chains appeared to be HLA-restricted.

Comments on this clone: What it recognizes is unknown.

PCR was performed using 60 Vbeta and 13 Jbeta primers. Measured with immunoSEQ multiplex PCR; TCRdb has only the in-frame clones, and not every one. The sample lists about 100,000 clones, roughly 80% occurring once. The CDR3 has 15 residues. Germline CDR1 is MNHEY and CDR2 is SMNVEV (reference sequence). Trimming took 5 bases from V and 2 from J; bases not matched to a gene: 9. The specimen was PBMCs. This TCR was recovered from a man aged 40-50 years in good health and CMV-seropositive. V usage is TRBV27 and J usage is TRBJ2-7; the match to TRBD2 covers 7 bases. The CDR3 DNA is TGTGCCAGCAGTCCCTCGACTAGCTTCCCCTACGAGCAGTACTTC. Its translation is CASSPSTSFPYEQYF.